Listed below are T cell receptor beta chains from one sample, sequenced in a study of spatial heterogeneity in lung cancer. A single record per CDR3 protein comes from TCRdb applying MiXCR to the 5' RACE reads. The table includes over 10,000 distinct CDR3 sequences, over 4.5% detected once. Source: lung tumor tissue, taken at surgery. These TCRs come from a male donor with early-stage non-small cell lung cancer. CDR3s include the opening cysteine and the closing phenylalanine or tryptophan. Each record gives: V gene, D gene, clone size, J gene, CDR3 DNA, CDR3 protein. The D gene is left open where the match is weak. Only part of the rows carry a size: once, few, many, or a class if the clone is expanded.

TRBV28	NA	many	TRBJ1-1	TGTGCCAGCAGTTTAGCGGTTGCGGTCGAAGCTTTCTTT	CASSLAVAVEAFF
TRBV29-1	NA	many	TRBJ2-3	TGCAGCGCCGCGGGGACAACTAGCACAGATACGCAGTATTTT	CSAAGTTSTDTQYF
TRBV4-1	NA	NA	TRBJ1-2	TGCGCCAGCAGCCAAAACGACGGGGACAAATCCAGGGTGTACACCTTC	CASSQNDGDKSRVYTF
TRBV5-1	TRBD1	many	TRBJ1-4	TGCGCCAGCAGCTCAAGGACAGGGGCGGAAAAACTGTTTTTT	CASSSRTGAEKLFF
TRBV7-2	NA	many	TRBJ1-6	TGTGCCAGCAGCTTATTGGGAGCAACACCCCTCCACTTT	CASSLLGATPLHF
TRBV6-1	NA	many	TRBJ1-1	TGTGCCAGCAGTGAAGCGGGGGGGGGCACTGAAGCTTTCTTT	CASSEAGGGTEAFF
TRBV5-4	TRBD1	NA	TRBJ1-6	TGTGCCAGCAGCCGACAGGGCACGACGGATTCACCCCTCCACTTT	CASSRQGTTDSPLHF
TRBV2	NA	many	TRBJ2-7	TGTGCCAGCATCGGACAGCCCTACGAGCAGTACTTC	CASIGQPYEQYF
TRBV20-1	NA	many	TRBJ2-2	TGCAGTGCTAGAGATTTGAATATTGGTGGGGAGCTGTTTTTT	CSARDLNIGGELFF
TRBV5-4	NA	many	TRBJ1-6	TGTGCCAGCAGCAGCTTTGGGGTTGGGTCACCCCTCCACTTT	CASSSFGVGSPLHF
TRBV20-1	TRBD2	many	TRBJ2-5	TGCAGTGCTATCCCGCTAGCGGCGGGACAAGAGACCCAGTACTTC	CSAIPLAAGQETQYF
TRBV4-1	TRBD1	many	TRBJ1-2	TGCGCCAGCAGCCAAGATTACAGGGGCTACTATGGCTACACCTTC	CASSQDYRGYYGYTF
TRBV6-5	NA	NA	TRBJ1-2	TGTGCCAGCAGTTACTCCTCTGGTTGGGGACACAGCTATGGCTACACCTTC	CASSYSSGWGHSYGYTF
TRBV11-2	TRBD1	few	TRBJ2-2	TGTGCCAGCAGCCCGGGACAGGGGGCGGCCGGGGAGCTGTTTTTT	CASSPGQGAAGELFF
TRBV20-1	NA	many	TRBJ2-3	TGCAGTGCTAGAGATCACAGCACAGATACGCAGTATTTT	CSARDHSTDTQYF
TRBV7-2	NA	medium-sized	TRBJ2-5	TGTGCCAGCAGCACAAACGCCCGGTCAGGAGAGACCCAGTACTTC	CASSTNARSGETQYF
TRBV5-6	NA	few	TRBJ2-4	TGTGCCAGCAGCTTGGTCCAGGGGAACATTCAGTACTTC	CASSLVQGNIQYF
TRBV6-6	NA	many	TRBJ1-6	TGTGCCAGCAGTTACTTGAATTCACCCCTCCACTTT	CASSYLNSPLHF
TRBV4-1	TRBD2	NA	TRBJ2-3	TGCGCCAGCAGCCGCGGGGGGTTTAGCACAGATACGCAGTATTTT	CASSRGGFSTDTQYF
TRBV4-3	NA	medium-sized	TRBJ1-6	TGCGCCAGCAGCCAAGATGCTGACAAGTATAATTCACCCCTCCACTTT	CASSQDADKYNSPLHF
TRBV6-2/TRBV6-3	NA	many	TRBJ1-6	TGTGCCAGCAGTAGCCTCCAGGGTCTGAGGTATGCGGATTCACCCCTCCACTTT	CASSSLQGLRYADSPLHF
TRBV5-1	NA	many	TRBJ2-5	TGCGCCAGCAGCTTGAGGGCCGGGACACCCGATCGAGAGACCCAGTACTTC	CASSLRAGTPDRETQYF
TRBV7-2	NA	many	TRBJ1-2	TGTGCCAGCAGCTTAGAGGGCGTTGCTTTCAGCGTCTATGGCTACACCTTC	CASSLEGVAFSVYGYTF
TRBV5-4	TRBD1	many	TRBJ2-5	TGTGCCAGCAGCCCGACAGGGGGTCAAGAGACCCAGTACTTC	CASSPTGGQETQYF
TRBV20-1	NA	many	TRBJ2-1	TGCAGTGCCAGCGGTGGACAGACTAACAATGAGCAGTTCTTC	CSASGGQTNNEQFF
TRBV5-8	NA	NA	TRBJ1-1	TGTGCCAGCAGCACGCTACCACCCGAAGCTTTCTTT	CASSTLPPEAFF
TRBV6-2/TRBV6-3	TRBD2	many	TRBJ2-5	TGTGCCAGCAGTTACATGCGGGGGGGACTCCAAGAGACCCAGTACTTC	CASSYMRGGLQETQYF
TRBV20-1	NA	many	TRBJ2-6	TGCAGTGCTAGGAGGCGGGGTCCTGGGGCCAACGTCCTGACTTTC	CSARRRGPGANVLTF